This TCR beta chain stems from a study of cytomegalovirus exposure and HLA in healthy donors. General study findings and limits: Later analysis identified a missense DCLRE1C variant that was linked to TCR beta V- and J-gene trimming.

Details on this clone: Its antigen is not identified.

Per germline, CDR1 SGHDN and CDR2 FVKESK. Between the trimmed V and J ends, which lost 4 bases and 7 bases, there was a span of 23 bases. The CDR3 is made up of 16 amino acids. A multiplex PCR was run with 60 Vbeta primers and 13 Jbeta primers. The repertoire was sequenced with immunoSEQ multiplex PCR; TCRdb's copy has only in-frame clones and lacks some. The sample lists 100,000 to 120,000 clones, around 70% occurring once. This receptor was taken from a woman aged 40 to 55 in good health and CMV-seropositive. Material: PBMCs. The chain is built from TRBV14 and TRBJ2-7, with D possibly being TRBD2 (6 bases). CDR3 coding DNA: TGTGCCAGCAGCCCCCTGGGGGGACTCACTTCGAGGGAGCAGTACTTC. It codes for CASSPLGGLTSREQYF.